The clone carrying this TCR beta chain was seen a few times. Its cognate antigen is unknown. The record originates from a study of cytomegalovirus exposure and HLA in healthy donors. The length of the CDR3 is 18 residues. Trimming removed 3 bases from V and 0 bases from J, with 16 bases in between. Germline CDR1 reads SGHRS; CDR2 reads YFSETQ. Use of 60 Vbeta and 13 Jbeta primers characterized the PCR. The table came from immunoSEQ multiplex PCR; TCRdb's copy has only in-frame clones and leaves some out. The sample contains 160,000 or so clones, over 80% of which appear only once. Findings of the study overall: In vitro data verified a few CMV-associated chains as specific for CMV antigens. Later genetic work tied a missense DCLRE1C variant to beta-chain V and J trimming.

The sequencing sample was made of PBMCs. The V gene is TRBV5-1, the J gene TRBJ2-6; D might be TRBD2 (6 bases). The sequence derives from a male donor in good health and CMV-seropositive. DNA of the CDR3: TGCGCCAGCAGCTCGGGACTGACGAGCAGCTCTGGGGCCAACGTCCTGACTTTC. This encodes CASSSGLTSSSGANVLTF.